What follows are 27 T cell receptor beta chains derived from one specimen sequenced in a study of early stage breast cancer tumors. Data came from immunoSEQ multiplex PCR; TCRdb stores just in-frame clones and leaves some out. The profile shows about 51,000 clones, roughly 78% of them singletons. Specimen: blood. The receptor set was obtained from a person in their 40s with breast cancer.

This sequence joins TRBV6-5 and TRBJ2-1, with 10 bases matching TRBD2. The CDR3 has 16 amino acids. Looked up from germline, CDR1 is MNHEY and CDR2 is SVGAGI. The V segment lost 0 bases and the J segment 9 bases; nucleotides outside the gene matches: 8. The CDR3 nucleotides are TGTGCCAGCAGTTACTCATTACTAGCGGGAAGGGGTGAGCAGTTCTTC. Translation: CASSYSLLAGRGEQFF.

Regarding this clone: One end of the junction is discordant with germline, which a read error may explain. The V and J genes are TRBV5-1 and TRBJ2-3; possibly TRBD1 for D (5 bases). The germline CDR1 and CDR2 sequences are SGHRS and YFSETQ. The CDR3 totals 17 residues. This chain's CDR3 is CASRLGNREGPTGTQYF. Here the CDR3 DNA reads TGCGCCAGCAGATTGGGTAATAGGGAAGGGCCCACAGGTACGCAGTATTTT.

This clone showed up just a few times. V usage is TRBV6-1 and J usage is TRBJ2-7; D call uncertain. Germline-derived CDR1 and CDR2 are MNHNS and SASEGT. Trimming removed 2 bases from V and 4 bases from J, with 15 bases in between. The CDR3 runs 15 residues. The CDR3 here is CASSERPTSRYEQYF. CDR3 sequence (DNA): TGTGCCAGCAGTGAAAGGCCCACCTCCAGGTACGAGCAGTACTTC.

The chain employs TRBV5-1 and TRBJ1-2, with TRBD1 matching over 7 bases. Germline V lookup: CDR1 SGHRS, CDR2 YFSETQ. With 2 bases clipped from V and 4 bases from J, the junction kept 11 bases outside the gene matches. CDR3 length: 16 residues. Written as DNA, the CDR3 is TGCGCCAGCAGCTTAATGGGGGACAGCCAGTTCTATGGCTACACCTTC. This encodes CASSLMGDSQFYGYTF.

The genes are TRBV19 and TRBJ2-3; D gene unclear. CDR1 is LNHDA and CDR2 is SQIVND in the germline V gene (reference sequence). V dropped 3 bases and J dropped 6 bases, with 10 bases sitting between them. The CDR3 runs 13 residues. This chain's CDR3 is CASSMGPSDTQYF. The CDR3 DNA sequence: TGTGCCAGTAGTATGGGCCCATCGGATACGCAGTATTTT.

In this sample, this clone turned up a few times. The V gene is TRBV25-1, the J gene TRBJ1-2, with D possibly being TRBD1 (5 bases). Germline V gene data show CDR1 as MGHDK and CDR2 as SYGVNS. V was trimmed by 1 base and J by 6 bases, leaving 9 bases between them. This CDR3 is 13 amino acids long. This CDR3 is CASSESGVNGYTF. CDR3 nucleotides: TGTGCCAGCAGTGAATCGGGGGTTAATGGCTACACCTTC.

V gene TRBV5-5 combines with J gene TRBJ2-7; the match to TRBD2 covers 8 bases. From germline, CDR1 is SGHKS and CDR2 YYEKEE (reference sequence). The CDR3 contains 16 residues. Trimming removed 4 bases from V and 0 bases from J; junction bases left unmatched: 9. The DNA of the CDR3 is TGTGCCAGCAGCCGCCAGGGCGGGGGGACCTCCTACGAGCAGTACTTC. This encodes CASSRQGGGTSYEQYF.

The chain employs TRBV19 and TRBJ1-1; TRBD1 is a possible D gene (5 bases). The germline gives CDR1 LNHDA, CDR2 SQIVND (reference sequence). The CDR3 runs 14 residues. V lost 0 bases to trimming and J lost 4 bases, with 9 bases between them. This chain's CDR3 is CASSIDQGPTEAFF. The CDR3 nucleotides read TGTGCCAGTAGTATAGACCAGGGACCCACTGAAGCTTTCTTT.

The J gene is TRBJ2-1, the V gene TRBV27, with 14 nucleotides matching TRBD2. Trimming removed 7 bases from V and 4 bases from J; junction bases left unmatched: 9. The germline gives CDR1 MNHEY, CDR2 SMNVEV (reference sequence). The CDR3 runs to 17 residues. Written as DNA, the CDR3 is TGTGCCAGCACCCCCCGGACTAGCGGGAGGCCTTACAATGAGCAGTTCTTC. The encoded protein is CASTPRTSGRPYNEQFF.

This clone was seen once. The chain uses TRBV6-5 and TRBJ1-1; TRBD1 agrees at 7 bases. CDR1 MNHEY and CDR2 SVGAGI come from the germline V gene. The junction had 7 bases not matched to a gene; V was cut back by 5 bases and J by 7 bases. The CDR3 has 13 amino acids. This CDR3 is CASSIQGSDEAFF. The CDR3 DNA reads TGTGCCAGCAGTATACAGGGGAGCGATGAAGCTTTCTTT.

The chain couples TRBV6-1 to TRBJ1-1; D unresolved. The CDR3 length is 11 residues. V gave up 1 base and J gave up 6 bases, with 3 bases separating them. Germline CDR1 is MNHNS and CDR2 is SASEGT. The DNA of the CDR3 is TGTGCCAGCAGTGAAGTTCCTGAAGCTTTCTTT. Amino acid sequence: CASSEVPEAFF.

The rearrangement links TRBV19 to TRBJ2-3, with unresolved D. Per the germline V gene, CDR1 is LNHDA and CDR2 is SQIVND (reference sequence). The CDR3 loop spans 13 amino acids. Trimming pared 2 bases from V and 10 bases from J, leaving 13 bases between. The CDR3 region is CASSISSPTSQYF. CDR3 in DNA: TGTGCCAGTAGTATATCCTCTCCTACGTCGCAGTATTTT.

The chain has TRBV7-8 and TRBJ2-2; D is undetermined. CDR1 SGHVS and CDR2 FQNEAQ come from the germline V gene. V was clipped by 1 base and J by 2 bases, with 8 bases between them. The CDR3 loop spans 15 amino acids. CDR3 protein: CASSLGMVNTGELFF. CDR3 nucleotide sequence: TGTGCCAGCAGCTTAGGGATGGTCAACACCGGGGAGCTGTTTTTT.

The rearrangement joins TRBV19 to TRBJ2-3, with 8 nucleotides matching TRBD2. The CDR3 contains 15 residues. Germline loops: CDR1 LNHDA, CDR2 SQIVND (reference sequence). Trimming at V came to 3 bases and at J to 4 bases, leaving 6 bases not matched to a gene. The CDR3 DNA reads TGTGCCAGTAGTATGCGGGGGGTAACGGCAGATACGCAGTATTTT. It encodes CASSMRGVTADTQYF. The whole variable domain, remainder taken from reference TRBV19 and TRBJ2-3, is DGGITQSPKYLFRKEGQNVTLSCEQNLNHDAMYWYRQDPGQGLRLIYYSQIVNDFQKGDIAEGYSVSREKKESFPLTVTSAQKNPTAFYLCASSMRGVTADTQYFGPGTRLTVL.

The chain uses TRBV11-2 and TRBJ2-5; D possibly corresponds to TRBD2 (6 bases). The V end lost 5 bases, the J end lost 4 bases, and 20 bases lay between the germline ends. In germline, CDR1 is SGHAT, CDR2 FQNNGV. The CDR3 has 16 amino acids. The CDR3: CASSPRPGRGGETQYF. The CDR3 nucleotides read TGTGCCAGCAGCCCCCGCCCGGGTCGGGGAGGAGAGACCCAGTACTTC. Looking up the rest from reference TRBV11-2 and TRBJ2-5 gives the full variable domain: EAGVAQSPRYKIIEKRQSVAFWCNPISGHATLYWYQQILGQGPKLLIQFQNNGVVDDSQLPKDRFSAERLKGVDSTLKIQPAKLEDSAVYLCASSPRPGRGGETQYFGPGTRLLVL.

Written as DNA, the CDR3 is TGTGCCAGCAGCCCTTTTCTTGGAGGGAGCTACGAGCAGTACTTC. Amino acid sequence: CASSPFLGGSYEQYF. The gene calls are TRBV28 and TRBJ2-7; D is perhaps TRBD2 (6 bases). Trimming removed 6 bases from V and 3 bases from J, with 18 bases in between. CDR3 length equals 15 residues. From germline, CDR1 is MDHEN and CDR2 SYDVKM.

This chain links TRBV5-1 with TRBJ1-4; D call uncertain. The CDR3 extends over 15 amino acids. The germline CDR1 and CDR2 sequences are SGHRS and YFSETQ. V lost 0 bases, J lost 3 bases, and 9 bases lay in between. The CDR3 DNA sequence: TGCGCCAGCAGCTTGGTTATCGGAGCTAATGAAAAACTGTTTTTT. Its protein product is CASSLVIGANEKLFF.

The CDR3 here is CSVGRLNPNTDTQYF. DNA of the CDR3: TGCAGCGTTGGGCGCCTGAATCCCAACACAGATACGCAGTATTTT. V is TRBV29-1 and J is TRBJ2-3; D not certain. CDR3 length equals 15 residues. V gave up 4 bases and J gave up 2 bases, with 16 bases separating them. Germline V gene data show CDR1 as SQVTM and CDR2 as ANQGSEA.

The chain carries TRBV19 and TRBJ2-2; D call uncertain. V was trimmed by 7 bases and J by 3 bases, leaving 15 bases between them. The CDR3 runs to 15 residues. Germline-derived CDR1 and CDR2 are LNHDA and SQIVND (reference sequence). The CDR3: CASTSSTTYTGELFF. CDR3 bases: TGTGCCAGTACCTCAAGTACTACCTACACCGGGGAGCTGTTTTTT.

The chain uses TRBV7-2 and TRBJ2-3; D not resolved. CDR1 is SGHTA, CDR2 FQGNSA, per germline. This CDR3 region has 14 residues. The V end lost 1 base, the J end lost 3 bases, and 8 bases lay between the germline ends. The DNA of the CDR3 is TGTGCCAGCAGCTTAGGGTCGAGGACAGATACGCAGTATTTT. Amino acids: CASSLGSRTDTQYF.

The rearrangement uses TRBV19 and TRBJ2-1; 9 bases are a match to TRBD2. The germline gives CDR1 LNHDA, CDR2 SQIVND (reference sequence). The CDR3 runs to 16 residues. The V and J ends lost 5 bases and 4 bases, in that order; junction bases with no gene match: 9. CDR3 in amino acids: CASSPNRLAAYNEQFF. The CDR3 DNA reads as TGTGCCAGTAGTCCGAACCGACTAGCGGCTTACAATGAGCAGTTCTTC.

This clone was recorded once. V gene TRBV7-6 combines with J gene TRBJ2-7; 9 positions agree with TRBD1. This CDR3 contains 15 residues. The trim removed 4 bases at V and 3 bases at J, leaving 7 bases unmatched. Germline V gene sequence: CDR1 SGHVS, CDR2 FNYEAQ. The CDR3 DNA is TGTGCCAGCAGCTCCCACAGGGGGCGCGGCTACGAGCAGTACTTC. This encodes CASSSHRGRGYEQYF.

This sequence joins TRBV4-2 and TRBJ1-4; D might be TRBD1 (6 bases). V lost 3 bases, J lost 6 bases, and 20 bases lay in between. CDR1 is LGHNA and CDR2 is YNFKEQ in the germline V gene. The CDR3 loop spans 17 amino acids. The CDR3 loop reads CASSQEPWGAGDEKLFF. CDR3 in DNA: TGTGCCAGCAGCCAGGAACCTTGGGGGGCCGGAGATGAAAAACTGTTTTTT.

The table lists this clone with a few counts. The V call is TRBV27, the J call TRBJ2-7; TRBD2 agrees at 9 bases. The germline CDR1 and CDR2 sequences are MNHEY and SMNVEV (reference sequence). The CDR3 consists of 15 residues. V was clipped by 3 bases and J by 4 bases; unmatched bases: 7. In DNA form, the CDR3 reads TGTGCCAGCAGTTTTGGGGATAGCGGGAGTTACGAGCAGTACTTC. This gives the protein CASSFGDSGSYEQYF.

This clone was counted only a few times. The chain links TRBV5-4 to TRBJ1-1, with 7 bases matching TRBD1. V was pared by 7 bases and J by 0 bases, with 3 bases of the junction left unmatched. The CDR3 is 13 amino acids. Germline-derived CDR1 and CDR2 are SGHNT and YYREEE (reference sequence). The CDR3 region is CASQGEMNTEAFF. Written as DNA, the CDR3 is TGTGCCAGCCAGGGGGAAATGAACACTGAAGCTTTCTTT.

This clone was observed a single time. The rearrangement joins TRBV7-9 to TRBJ2-2; D is possibly TRBD1 (6 bases). The CDR3 spans 14 residues. V was cut by 11 bases and J by 1 base, with 14 bases left in between. Per germline, CDR1 SEHNR and CDR2 FQNEAQ (reference sequence). Written as DNA, the CDR3 is TGTGCCGGGACATTACTACAGAACACCGGGGAGCTGTTTTTT. Its translation: CAGTLLQNTGELFF.

V and J are TRBV7-3 and TRBJ1-1; possibly TRBD1 for D (5 bases). The CDR3 is made up of 16 amino acids. V lost 5 bases and J lost 1, with 17 bases in between. Germline CDR1 reads SGHTA; CDR2 reads FQGTGA. This CDR3 is CASSQHGRGENTEAFF. DNA for the CDR3: TGTGCCAGCAGCCAGCATGGGAGGGGAGAGAACACTGAAGCTTTCTTT.